The 19 T cell receptor beta chains below were found in one sample sequenced in a study of blood T cell repertoires in COVID-19. The assay was immunoSEQ multiplex PCR, and TCRdb's table has in-frame clones only and misses some. The data hold around 68,000 clones, with less than 90% observed a single time. Sequencing was done on a sample of peripheral blood. The receptors were sampled from an elderly man with acute or convalescent COVID-19.

This clone was seen a handful of times. The gene calls are TRBV10-1 and TRBJ2-2; 7 bases align to TRBD1. V lost 6 bases, J lost 6 bases, and 4 bases stayed unmatched. CDR3 length equals 13 residues. Germline lookup yields CDR1 WNHNN and CDR2 SYGVQD (reference sequence). CDR3 protein: CASSDRVPGELFF. The DNA for the CDR3 is TGCGCCAGCAGCGACAGGGTACCCGGGGAGCTGTTTTTT.

This clone was seen more than once but under ten times. V usage is TRBV12-5 and J usage is TRBJ2-7; tentative D call: TRBD1 (5 bases). The V end was cut by 2 bases, the J end by 3 bases, with 32 bases between. The CDR3 sequence is 21 residues long. Germline V CDR1 and CDR2: LGHNT, FRNRAP. For the CDR3, the DNA is TGTGCTAGTGGTTTGCCCTTAAGTCAGCAGGGTGCCCTTCGCGTACTCTACGAGCAGTACTTC. Translation gives CASGLPLSQQGALRVLYEQYF.

The rearrangement links TRBV7-7 to TRBJ2-1; TRBD1 might be the D (6 bases). V was pared by 5 bases and J by 8 bases, with 19 bases between. The germline V gene encodes CDR1 SSHAT and CDR2 FNYEAQ (reference sequence). This CDR3 is built from 15 residues. CDR3 bases: TGTGCCAGCAGCAGGACAGTTCAAGGTCGGGATGAGCAGTTCTTC. Its translation is CASSRTVQGRDEQFF.

This chain uses TRBV5-8 with TRBJ2-7; 10 bases are a match to TRBD1. Per the germline V gene, CDR1 is SGHTS and CDR2 is YDEGEE. The CDR3 is 17 amino acids. V shed 4 bases and J 5 bases; nucleotides not matched to a gene: 15. CDR3 coding DNA: TGTGCCAGCAGCCTGGTGGGCGACAGGGGGCGCGGCAACGAGCAGTACTTC. Translated, it gives CASSLVGDRGRGNEQYF.

J is TRBJ1-2 and V is TRBV6-6; 7 nucleotides line up with TRBD1. This CDR3 spans 14 amino acids. The germline V gene has CDR1 MNHNY and CDR2 SVGAGI (reference sequence). V lost 11 bases and J lost 6; bases outside the gene matches: 15. The CDR3 coding sequence is TGTGCCTCCAACGACAGGGTCCCGGTTAATGGCTACACCTTC. Protein: CASNDRVPVNGYTF.

The chain carries TRBV6-5 and TRBJ1-1, with D possibly TRBD1 on 5 matching bases. CDR1 is MNHEY, CDR2 SVGAGI, per germline. V was cut by 6 bases and J by 3 bases, with 11 bases left in between. CDR3 length equals 13 residues. The CDR3 DNA sequence: TGTGCCAGCAGGCTCGAACAGGACACTGAAGCTTTCTTT. Encoded protein: CASRLEQDTEAFF.

This clone has just one count. V usage is TRBV7-2 and J usage is TRBJ1-1; D perhaps matches TRBD1 (5 bases). The CDR3 is 16 residues long. V was shortened by 5 bases and J by 5 bases, with 21 bases between the two germline ends. CDR1 and CDR2 from the germline V gene are SGHTA and FQGNSA. The CDR3 loop reads CASSQSLIGARTEAFF. The DNA for the CDR3 is TGTGCCAGCAGCCAATCCTTAATAGGGGCACGGACTGAAGCTTTCTTT.

V usage is TRBV5-1 and J usage is TRBJ2-4; no clear D. Germline V gene data show CDR1 as SGHRS and CDR2 as YFSETQ. V was shortened by 0 bases and J by 6 bases, with 13 bases between the two germline ends. CDR3 length equals 15 residues. In DNA form, the CDR3 reads TGCGCCAGCAGCTTGGACCCTCTCTCGGGAAACATTCAGTACTTC. It translates to CASSLDPLSGNIQYF.

The V call is TRBV12-5, the J call TRBJ2-3, with a possible D match to TRBD2 (5 bases). Trimming removed 1 base at V and 8 bases at J, with 13 bases between. The CDR3 consists of 14 residues. CDR1 and CDR2 (germline): LGHNT, FRNRAP. The CDR3 nucleotides read TGTGCTAGTGGTTTGGGGCTAGCCGGCGGTACGCAGTATTTT. This encodes CASGLGLAGGTQYF.

V and J are TRBV6-5 and TRBJ1-1, with 7 bases matching TRBD1. CDR3 size: 14 residues. CDR1 is MNHEY and CDR2 is SVGAGI in the germline V gene. J was trimmed by 0 bases and V by 4 bases; bases with no gene match: 2. Here the CDR3 DNA reads TGTGCCAGCAGTTGGGACAGCGTGAACACTGAAGCTTTCTTT. Its translation: CASSWDSVNTEAFF.

The chain carries TRBV3-1 (or the pseudogene TRBV3-2) and TRBJ1-1; 7 bases are shared with TRBD1. V lost 4 bases, J lost 1 base, and 9 bases stayed unmatched. The CDR3 runs 16 residues. In germline, CDR1 is LGHDT, CDR2 YNNKEL (reference sequence). The CDR3 protein is CASSPQGQSKNTEAFF. CDR3 DNA sequence: TGTGCCAGCAGCCCGCAGGGACAGAGCAAGAACACTGAAGCTTTCTTT.

This clone has more than one count but fewer than ten. V is TRBV3-1 (or the pseudogene TRBV3-2) and J is TRBJ2-7, with a tentative D call TRBD1 (6 bases). V was shortened by 2 bases and J by 9 bases, with 20 bases between the two germline ends. The CDR3 spans 15 residues. In germline, CDR1 is LGHDT, CDR2 YNNKEL (reference sequence). The CDR3 loop is CASSQSGTFTYRQYF. The CDR3 DNA reads TGTGCCAGCAGCCAATCCGGGACATTTACCTATCGGCAGTACTTC.

The chain recombines TRBV6-6 with TRBJ2-6; tentative D call: TRBD2 (6 bases). The V end lost 6 bases, the J end lost 0 bases, and 9 bases lay between the germline ends. There are 15 residues in the CDR3. Germline CDR1 is MNHNY and CDR2 is SVGAGI (reference sequence). CDR3 region: CASSSGGSGANVLTF. The CDR3 DNA sequence: TGTGCCAGCAGCTCCGGGGGCTCTGGGGCCAACGTCCTGACTTTC.

The CDR3 coding sequence is TGTGCCAGCAGCGTAGATCCGGGTAGCAATCAGCCCCAGCATTTT. Amino acids: CASSVDPGSNQPQHF. This chain uses TRBV9 with TRBJ1-5, with unresolved D. CDR3 length equals 15 residues. V lost 0 bases and J lost 0, with 7 bases in between. Germline V lookup: CDR1 SGDLS, CDR2 YYNGEE.

V gene TRBV9 combines with J gene TRBJ2-6, with D uncertain. CDR1 SGDLS and CDR2 YYNGEE come from the germline V gene. Trimming took off 2 bases at V and 2 bases at J, with 8 bases between the two ends. The CDR3 has 15 residues. The CDR3 DNA reads as TGTGCCAGCAGCGTTCCCGGAGCTGGGGCCAACGTCCTGACTTTC. Its translation is CASSVPGAGANVLTF. Full variable domain (missing parts from reference TRBV9 and TRBJ2-6): DSGVTQTPKHLITATGQRVTLRCSPRSGDLSVYWYQQSLDQGLQFLIQYYNGEERAKGNILERFSAQQFPDLHSELNLSSLELGDSALYFCASSVPGAGANVLTFGAGSRLTVL.

The chain links TRBV9 to TRBJ1-2, with no clear D. Trimming removed 0 bases at V and 8 bases at J, with 14 bases between. The CDR3 spans 14 residues. Germline CDR1 reads SGDLS; CDR2 reads YYNGEE. As DNA, the CDR3 is TGTGCCAGCAGCGTAGACCCGGAGGACCGGGGCTACACCTTC. Translation: CASSVDPEDRGYTF.

The chain is built from TRBV11-3 and TRBJ2-2; D remains ambiguous. The germline V gene has CDR1 SGHNT and CDR2 YENEEA. Trimming removed 2 bases at V and 7 bases at J, with 5 bases between. This CDR3 has 12 residues. CDR3 protein: CASSLPGGELFF. The CDR3 DNA reads TGTGCCAGCAGCTTACCCGGCGGGGAGCTGTTTTTT.

V usage is TRBV5-1 and J usage is TRBJ1-1; TRBD1 might be the D (5 bases). The CDR3 contains 14 residues. Per germline, CDR1 SGHRS and CDR2 YFSETQ. Deletions cut 1 base from V and 1 base from J, with 8 bases between. CDR3 in amino acids: CASSLLQGNTEAFF. In nucleotides, the CDR3 is TGCGCCAGCAGCTTGCTCCAGGGGAACACTGAAGCTTTCTTT. The full variable domain, its missing parts supplied by reference TRBV5-1 and TRBJ1-1, is KAGVTQTPRYLIKTRGQQVTLSCSPISGHRSVSWYQQTPGQGLQFLFEYFSETQRNKGNFPGRFSGRQFSNSRSEMNVSTLELGDSALYLCASSLLQGNTEAFFGQGTRLTVV.

The chain combines TRBV30 with TRBJ2-7; 7 nucleotides align to TRBD1. The CDR3 has 14 residues. The trim removed 5 bases at V and 2 bases at J, leaving 9 bases unmatched. Looked up from germline, CDR1 is GTSNPN and CDR2 is SVGIG (reference sequence). CDR3 bases: TGTGCCTGGGCGGGCCACAGGGGTCCCTACGAGCAGTACTTC. Its protein product is CAWAGHRGPYEQYF. Based on the CDR3 plus reference TRBV30 and TRBJ2-7, the full variable domain is SQTIHQWPATLVQPVGSPLSLECTVEGTSNPNLYWYRQAAGRGLQLLFYSVGIGQISSEVPQNLSASRPQDRQFILSSKKLLLSDSGFYLCAWAGHRGPYEQYFGPGTRLTVT.